This T cell receptor beta chain was found in a study of vaccination and CD4 T cells after COVID-19. Study summary: Cells were stimulated with overlapping spike peptides from SARS-CoV-2, HCoV-NL63, HCoV-OC43 and HCoV-229E. Study-wide results and limits: Among convalescent patients, a median about 84% of reactive clones emerged only after vaccination.

A few counts support this clonotype. Its target is unknown. As to treatment: roughly nine-day PBMC culture with coronavirus spike peptide pools or control peptides (ViraFEST assay). Collection of the unexposed donor's CD4+ T cells took place before the COVID-19 pandemic (2011-2018). ViraFEST enlarged antigen-specific T cell populations with peptide pools and afterwards sequenced TCRs. Cultured CD4+ T cell DNA was sequenced using the Oncomine TCR Beta short-read assay. TCRdb called the PCR reads again in MiXCR, with one record for every CDR3 protein. Among several thousand distinct CDR3 sequences listed, around 40% were seen once. CDR1 is MNHNS and CDR2 is SASEGT in the germline V gene. The length of the CDR3 is 12 residues. Trimming cost V 6 bases and J 7 bases, with 13 bases left between them.

The sequencing sample was made of CD4+ T cells from blood, cultured in vitro. The TCR sequence derives from a human donor in good health. The chain links TRBV6-1 to TRBJ2-7, with D hard to call. This CDR3 is CASRKNPREQYF. The CDR3 DNA follows: TGTGCCAGCAGAAAAAACCCGAGGGAGCAGTACTTC.